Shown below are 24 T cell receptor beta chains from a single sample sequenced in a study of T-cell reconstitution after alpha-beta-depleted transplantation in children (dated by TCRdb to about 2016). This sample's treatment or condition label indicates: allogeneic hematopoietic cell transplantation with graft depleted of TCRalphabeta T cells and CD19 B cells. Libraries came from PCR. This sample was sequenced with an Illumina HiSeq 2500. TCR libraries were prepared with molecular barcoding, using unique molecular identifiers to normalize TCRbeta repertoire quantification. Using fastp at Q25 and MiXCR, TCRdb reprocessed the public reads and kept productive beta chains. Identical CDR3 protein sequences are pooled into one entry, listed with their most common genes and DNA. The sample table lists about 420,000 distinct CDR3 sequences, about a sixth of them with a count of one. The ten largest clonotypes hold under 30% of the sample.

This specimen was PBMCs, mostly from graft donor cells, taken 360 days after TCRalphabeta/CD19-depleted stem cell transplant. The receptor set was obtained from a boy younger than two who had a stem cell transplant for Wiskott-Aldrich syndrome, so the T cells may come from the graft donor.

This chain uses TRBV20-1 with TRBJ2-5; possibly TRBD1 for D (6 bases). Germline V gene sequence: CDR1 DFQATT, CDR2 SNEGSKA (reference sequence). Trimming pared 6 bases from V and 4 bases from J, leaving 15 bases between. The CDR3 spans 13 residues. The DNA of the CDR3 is TGCAGTGCCAACAAACAGGGTGGAGAGACCCAGTACTTC. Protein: CSANKQGGETQYF.

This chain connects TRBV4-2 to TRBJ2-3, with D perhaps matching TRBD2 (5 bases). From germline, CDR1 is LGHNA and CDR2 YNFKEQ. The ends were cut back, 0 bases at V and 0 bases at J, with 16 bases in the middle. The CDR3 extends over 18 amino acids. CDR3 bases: TGTGCCAGCAGCCAAGAGAGACTACCTATTCCTAGCACAGATACGCAGTATTTT. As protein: CASSQERLPIPSTDTQYF.

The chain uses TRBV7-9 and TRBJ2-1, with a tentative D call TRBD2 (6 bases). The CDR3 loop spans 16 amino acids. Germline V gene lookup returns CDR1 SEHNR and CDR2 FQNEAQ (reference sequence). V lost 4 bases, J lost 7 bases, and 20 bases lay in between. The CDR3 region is CASSSTPKDGLNEQFF. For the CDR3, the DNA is TGTGCCAGCAGCTCTACCCCGAAGGACGGACTAAATGAGCAGTTCTTC.

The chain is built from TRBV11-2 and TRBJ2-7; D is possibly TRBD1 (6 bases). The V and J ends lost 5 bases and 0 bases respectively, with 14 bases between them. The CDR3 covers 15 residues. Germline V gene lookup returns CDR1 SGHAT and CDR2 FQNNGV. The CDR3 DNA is TGTGCCAGCAGCCAGACTTACAGGGCCTCCTACGAGCAGTACTTC. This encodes CASSQTYRASYEQYF.

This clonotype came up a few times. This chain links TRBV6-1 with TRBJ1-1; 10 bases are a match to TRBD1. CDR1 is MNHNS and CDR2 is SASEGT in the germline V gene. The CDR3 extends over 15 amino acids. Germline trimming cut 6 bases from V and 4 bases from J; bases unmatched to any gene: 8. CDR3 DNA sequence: TGTGCCAGCAGCAACGCCGGGGACAGGGGCACTGAAGCTTTCTTT. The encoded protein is CASSNAGDRGTEAFF.

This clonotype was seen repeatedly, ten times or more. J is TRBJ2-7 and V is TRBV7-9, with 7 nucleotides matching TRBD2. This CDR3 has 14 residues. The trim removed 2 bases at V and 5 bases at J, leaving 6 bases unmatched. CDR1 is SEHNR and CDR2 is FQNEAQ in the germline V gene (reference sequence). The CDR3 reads CASSLSGTPDEQYF. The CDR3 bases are TGTGCCAGCAGCTTAAGCGGGACTCCGGACGAGCAGTACTTC.

The CDR3 is CASSLTGSSTGELFF. CDR3 bases: TGCGCCAGCAGCTTGACAGGATCGAGCACCGGGGAGCTGTTTTTT. The chain employs TRBV5-1 and TRBJ2-2; D is perhaps TRBD1 (5 bases). The length of the CDR3 is 15 residues. CDR1 and CDR2 from the germline V gene are SGHRS and YFSETQ. Trimming took 1 base from V and 4 from J, leaving 11 bases between them.

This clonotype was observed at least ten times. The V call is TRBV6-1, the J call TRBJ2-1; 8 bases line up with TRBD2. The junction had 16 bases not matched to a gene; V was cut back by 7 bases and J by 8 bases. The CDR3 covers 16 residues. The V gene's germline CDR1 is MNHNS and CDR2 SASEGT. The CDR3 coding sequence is TGTGCCAGCATTCCCGACCTACTAGCGGACCTCGATGAGCAGTTCTTC. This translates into CASIPDLLADLDEQFF.

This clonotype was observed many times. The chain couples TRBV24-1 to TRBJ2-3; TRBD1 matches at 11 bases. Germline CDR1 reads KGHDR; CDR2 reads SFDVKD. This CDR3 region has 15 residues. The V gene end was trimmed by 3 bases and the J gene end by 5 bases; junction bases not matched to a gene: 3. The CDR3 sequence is CATSDPGTGGDTQYF. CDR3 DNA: TGTGCCACCAGTGATCCCGGGACAGGGGGAGATACGCAGTATTTT.

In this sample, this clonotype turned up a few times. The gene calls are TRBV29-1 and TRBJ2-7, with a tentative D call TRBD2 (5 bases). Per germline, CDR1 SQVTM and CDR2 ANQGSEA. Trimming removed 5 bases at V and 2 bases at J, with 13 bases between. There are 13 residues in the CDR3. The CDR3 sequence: CSVCKGEAYEQYF. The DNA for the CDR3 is TGCAGCGTTTGTAAGGGAGAGGCCTACGAGCAGTACTTC.

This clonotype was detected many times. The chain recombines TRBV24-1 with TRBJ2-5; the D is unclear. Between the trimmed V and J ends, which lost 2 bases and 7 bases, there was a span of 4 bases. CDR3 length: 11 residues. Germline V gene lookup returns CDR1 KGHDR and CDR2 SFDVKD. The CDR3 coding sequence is TGTGCCACCAGTGATTCTGGGACCCAGTACTTC. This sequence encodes CATSDSGTQYF.

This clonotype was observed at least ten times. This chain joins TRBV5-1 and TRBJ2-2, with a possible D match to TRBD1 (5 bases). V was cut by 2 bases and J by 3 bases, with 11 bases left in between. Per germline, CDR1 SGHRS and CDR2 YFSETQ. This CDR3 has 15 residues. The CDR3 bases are TGCGCCAGCAGCTTATCAACAGGCGACACCGGGGAGCTGTTTTTT. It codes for CASSLSTGDTGELFF.

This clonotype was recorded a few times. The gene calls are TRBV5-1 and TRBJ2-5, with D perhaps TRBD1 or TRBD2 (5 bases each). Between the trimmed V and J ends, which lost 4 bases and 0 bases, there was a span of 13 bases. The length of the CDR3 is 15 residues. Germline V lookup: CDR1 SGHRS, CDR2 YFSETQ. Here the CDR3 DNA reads TGCGCCAGCAGCACGGGGACCATCTACCAAGAGACCCAGTACTTC. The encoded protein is CASSTGTIYQETQYF.

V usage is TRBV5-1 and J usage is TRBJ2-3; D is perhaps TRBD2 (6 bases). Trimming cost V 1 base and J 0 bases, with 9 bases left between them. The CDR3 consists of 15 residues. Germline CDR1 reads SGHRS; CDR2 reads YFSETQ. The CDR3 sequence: CASSLSSVSTDTQYF. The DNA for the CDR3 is TGCGCCAGCAGCTTGTCTAGCGTAAGCACAGATACGCAGTATTTT.

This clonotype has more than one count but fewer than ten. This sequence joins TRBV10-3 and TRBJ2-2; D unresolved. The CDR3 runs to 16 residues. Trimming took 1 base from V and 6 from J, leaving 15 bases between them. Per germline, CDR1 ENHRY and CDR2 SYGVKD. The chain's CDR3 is CAISEFKGMRPGELFF. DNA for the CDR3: TGTGCCATCAGTGAGTTTAAAGGAATGCGACCCGGGGAGCTGTTTTTT.

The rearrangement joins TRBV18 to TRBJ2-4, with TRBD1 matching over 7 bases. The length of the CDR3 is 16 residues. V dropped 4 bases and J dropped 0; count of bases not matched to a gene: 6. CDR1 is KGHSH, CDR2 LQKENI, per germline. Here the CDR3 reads CASSHWDRTAKNIQYF. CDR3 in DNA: TGTGCCAGCTCACACTGGGACAGAACAGCCAAAAACATTCAGTACTTC.

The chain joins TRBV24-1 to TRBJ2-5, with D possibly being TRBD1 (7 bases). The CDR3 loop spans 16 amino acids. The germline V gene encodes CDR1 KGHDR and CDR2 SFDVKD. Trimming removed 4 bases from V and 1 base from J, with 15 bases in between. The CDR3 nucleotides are TGTGCCACCAGTGACCCGTACAGGGGAGGCCAAGAGACCCAGTACTTC. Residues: CATSDPYRGGQETQYF.

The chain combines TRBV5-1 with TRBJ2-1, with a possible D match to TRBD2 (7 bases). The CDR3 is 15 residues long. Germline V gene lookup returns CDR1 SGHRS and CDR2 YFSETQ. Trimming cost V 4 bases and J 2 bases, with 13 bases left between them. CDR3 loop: CASSGGGQAYNEQFF. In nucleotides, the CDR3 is TGCGCCAGCAGCGGGGGGGGGCAAGCCTACAATGAGCAGTTCTTC.

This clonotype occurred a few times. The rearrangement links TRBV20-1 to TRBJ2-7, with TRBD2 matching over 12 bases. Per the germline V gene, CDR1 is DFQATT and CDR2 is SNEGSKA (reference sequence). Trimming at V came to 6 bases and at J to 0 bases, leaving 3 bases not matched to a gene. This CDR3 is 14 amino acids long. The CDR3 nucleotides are TGCAGTGCATTGGGACTAGCGGGCTCCTACGAGCAGTACTTC. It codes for CSALGLAGSYEQYF.

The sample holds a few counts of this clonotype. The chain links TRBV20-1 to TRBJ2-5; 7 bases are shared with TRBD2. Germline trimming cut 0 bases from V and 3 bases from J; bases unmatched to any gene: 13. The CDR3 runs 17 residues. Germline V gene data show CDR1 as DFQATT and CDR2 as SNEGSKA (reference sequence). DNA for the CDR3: TGCAGTGCTAGAGATTACCGTGGGGGGGGGAAGGAAGAGACCCAGTACTTC. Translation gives CSARDYRGGGKEETQYF.

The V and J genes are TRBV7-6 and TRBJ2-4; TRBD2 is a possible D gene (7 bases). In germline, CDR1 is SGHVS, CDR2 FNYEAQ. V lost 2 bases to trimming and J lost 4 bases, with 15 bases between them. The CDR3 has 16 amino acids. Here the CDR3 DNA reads TGTGCCAGCAGCTTAAGCGGGGCAGGGACAAAAAACATTCAGTACTTC. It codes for CASSLSGAGTKNIQYF.

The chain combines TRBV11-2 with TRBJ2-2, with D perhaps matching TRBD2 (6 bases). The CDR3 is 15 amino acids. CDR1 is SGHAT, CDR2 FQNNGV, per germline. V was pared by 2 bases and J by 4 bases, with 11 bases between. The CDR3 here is CASSLRRRGTGELFF. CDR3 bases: TGTGCCAGCAGCTTACGTAGGAGGGGCACCGGGGAGCTGTTTTTT.

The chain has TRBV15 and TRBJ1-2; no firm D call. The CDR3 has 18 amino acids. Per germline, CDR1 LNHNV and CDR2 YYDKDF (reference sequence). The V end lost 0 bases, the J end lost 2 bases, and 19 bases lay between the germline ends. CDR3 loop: CATSRDSPGLYMNYGYTF. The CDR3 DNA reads TGTGCCACCAGCAGAGATTCTCCGGGCCTATACATGAACTATGGCTACACCTTC. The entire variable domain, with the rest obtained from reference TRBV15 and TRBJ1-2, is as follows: DAMVIQNPRYQVTQFGKPVTLSCSQTLNHNVMYWYQQKSSQAPKLLFHYYDKDFNNEADTPDNFQSRRPNTSFCFLDIRSPGLGDTAMYLCATSRDSPGLYMNYGYTFGSGTRLTVV.

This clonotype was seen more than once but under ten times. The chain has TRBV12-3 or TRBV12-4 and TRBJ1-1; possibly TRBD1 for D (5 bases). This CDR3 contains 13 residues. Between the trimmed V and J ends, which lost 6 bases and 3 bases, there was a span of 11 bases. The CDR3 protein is CASRGPLYTEAFF. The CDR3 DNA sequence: TGTGCCAGCAGGGGGCCTTTGTACACTGAAGCTTTCTTT.